These 14 T cell receptor beta chains were sequenced from one sample in a study of blood T cell repertoires in COVID-19. Measured with immunoSEQ multiplex PCR; TCRdb has only the in-frame clones, and not every one. The data show about 93,000 clones, almost 90% seen once. The sample comprised peripheral blood. The receptors here all came from a human donor with active COVID-19. The donor label of this sample is uncertain.

The rearrangement uses TRBV25-1 and TRBJ2-2; no definite D call. V lost 0 bases to trimming and J lost 6 bases, with 14 bases between them. Germline CDR1 MGHDK, CDR2 SYGVNS. The CDR3 runs 16 residues. CDR3 nucleotide sequence: TGTGCCAGCAGTGAATATTTCCGGCCTGAGGCCGGGGAGCTGTTTTTT. Its protein product is CASSEYFRPEAGELFF.

The chain joins TRBV5-6 to TRBJ1-1; D is undetermined. CDR1 SGHDT and CDR2 YYEEEE come from the germline V gene. There are 16 residues in the CDR3. The V gene lost 7 bases and the J gene lost 4 bases, with 23 bases spanning the gap. The CDR3, as DNA: TGTGCCAGCTTCGAACGGGGATCTCGGACCCTCACTGAAGCTTTCTTT. Encoded protein: CASFERGSRTLTEAFF. Based on the CDR3 plus reference TRBV5-6 and TRBJ1-1, the full variable domain is DAGVTQSPTHLIKTRGQQVTLRCSPKSGHDTVSWYQQALGQGPQFIFQYYEEEERQRGNFPDRFSGHQFPNYSSELNVNALLLGDSALYLCASFERGSRTLTEAFFGQGTRLTVV.

The chain carries TRBV28 and TRBJ1-1; D might be TRBD1 (5 bases). V dropped 5 bases and J dropped 11 bases, with 18 bases sitting between them. CDR1 and CDR2 from the germline V gene are MDHEN and SYDVKM. The CDR3 sequence is 13 residues long. CDR3 DNA sequence: TGTGCCAGCAGTGTAAAACTCAGGGTGAGCGCTTTCTTT. This sequence encodes CASSVKLRVSAFF. The variable domain in full, completed from reference TRBV28 and TRBJ1-1, reads DVKVTQSSRYLVKRTGEKVFLECVQDMDHENMFWYRQDPGLGLRLIYFSYDVKMKEKGDIPEGYSVSREKKERFSLILESASTNQTSMYLCASSVKLRVSAFFGQGTRLTVV.

This clone was detected a few times. The CDR3 coding sequence is TGTGCCAGCTCACCTCTGGCAGGGCTCGATGGCTACACCTTC. This codes for CASSPLAGLDGYTF. The chain combines TRBV18 with TRBJ1-2; D is possibly TRBD1 (5 bases). Between the trimmed V and J ends, which lost 3 bases and 6 bases, there was a span of 14 bases. The CDR3 spans 14 residues. Looked up from germline, CDR1 is KGHSH and CDR2 is LQKENI.

The chain carries TRBV5-1 and TRBJ2-1, with 9 bases aligning to TRBD2. V lost 5 bases to trimming and J lost 10 bases; unmatched junction nucleotides: 7. The V gene's germline CDR1 is SGHRS and CDR2 YFSETQ. The CDR3 spans 13 residues. Here the CDR3 DNA reads TGCGCCAGCAGGCTAGCGGGATATGGGGAGCAGTTCTTC. The encoded protein is CASRLAGYGEQFF.

V usage is TRBV28 and J usage is TRBJ2-7; 9 bases line up with TRBD2. V gave up 4 bases and J gave up 2 bases; unmatched junction bases: 12. CDR1 is MDHEN and CDR2 is SYDVKM in the germline V gene. This CDR3 region has 17 residues. CDR3 loop: CASSSKYLAGNTYEQYF. CDR3 DNA sequence: TGTGCCAGCAGTTCCAAGTATCTAGCGGGGAATACCTACGAGCAGTACTTC.

This clone was counted a single time. CDR3 nucleotide sequence: TGCGCCAGCAGCGGACAGGGGAAGGATCAGCCCCAGCATTTT. Translated, it gives CASSGQGKDQPQHF. The chain links TRBV4-1 to TRBJ1-5; 9 nucleotides agree with TRBD1. With 5 bases clipped from V and 5 bases from J, the junction kept 4 bases outside the gene matches. The CDR3 spans 14 residues. Germline V gene sequence: CDR1 MGHRA, CDR2 YSYEKL.

This clone appeared once. The chain links TRBV6-2 or TRBV6-3 to TRBJ1-2, with 8 bases matching TRBD1. V was clipped by 5 bases and J by 4 bases; unmatched bases: 12. Germline lookup yields CDR1 MNHEY and CDR2 SVGEGT. The CDR3 totals 16 residues. This CDR3 is CASSTIPGQAAYGYTF. The CDR3 DNA sequence: TGTGCCAGCAGTACGATACCGGGACAGGCTGCCTATGGCTACACCTTC.

V is TRBV5-6 and J is TRBJ1-3; 9 bases fit TRBD1. Germline V lookup: CDR1 SGHDT, CDR2 YYEEEE. This CDR3 has 15 amino acids. The V segment lost 5 bases and the J segment 5 bases; nucleotides outside the gene matches: 8. The CDR3 sequence: CASSSKDRGRNTIYF. As DNA, the CDR3 is TGTGCCAGCAGTTCTAAGGACAGGGGTAGAAACACCATATATTTT. Using reference TRBV5-6 and TRBJ1-3 for the parts outside the CDR3, the full variable domain is DAGVTQSPTHLIKTRGQQVTLRCSPKSGHDTVSWYQQALGQGPQFIFQYYEEEERQRGNFPDRFSGHQFPNYSSELNVNALLLGDSALYLCASSSKDRGRNTIYFGEGSWLTVV.

V is TRBV19 and J is TRBJ2-7; 8 positions agree with TRBD1. Germline CDR1 and CDR2: LNHDA and SQIVND (reference sequence). J was trimmed by 1 base and V by 5 bases; bases with no gene match: 7. The CDR3 is 15 amino acids. DNA of the CDR3: TGTGCCAGTAGTTCAAGGGGACAGGTATCCTACGAGCAGTACTTC. Translation: CASSSRGQVSYEQYF.

V and J are TRBV11-2 and TRBJ1-4; D call uncertain. There are 13 residues in the CDR3. Trimming removed 7 bases from V and 5 bases from J, with 11 bases in between. Germline assignment: CDR1 SGHAT and CDR2 FQNNGV. DNA of the CDR3: TGTGCCAGCACCACATTTCCAAATGAAAAACTGTTTTTT. Residues: CASTTFPNEKLFF.

The CDR3 loop reads CASSIGSPGSNQPQHF. The CDR3 DNA reads as TGTGCCAGTAGTATAGGTAGTCCGGGTAGCAATCAGCCCCAGCATTTT. V and J are TRBV19 and TRBJ1-5; D gene ambiguous. Trimming shortened V by 1 base and J by 0 bases, and 10 bases separated the two germline ends. Per the germline V gene, CDR1 is LNHDA and CDR2 is SQIVND (reference sequence). The CDR3 runs to 16 residues.

The rearrangement uses TRBV6-5 and TRBJ2-1; TRBD1 matches 7 bases. The J segment lost 7 bases and the V segment lost 2 bases, leaving 8 bases of the junction unmatched. This CDR3 has 15 amino acids. Per germline, CDR1 MNHEY and CDR2 SVGAGI. The chain's CDR3 is CASSYAGGPSNEQFF. DNA for the CDR3: TGTGCCAGCAGTTACGCAGGGGGTCCGTCGAATGAGCAGTTCTTC.

The chain is built from TRBV10-3 and TRBJ1-1; perhaps TRBD1 as D (5 bases). Trimming removed 6 bases from V and 0 bases from J, with 17 bases in between. CDR1 and CDR2 from the germline V gene are ENHRY and SYGVKD. The CDR3 is 16 residues long. CDR3 coding DNA: TGTGCCATCAGGGAAACAGGTACGACAATGAACACTGAAGCTTTCTTT. Its translation: CAIRETGTTMNTEAFF.